This is a list of T cell receptor beta chains from one sample in a study of cytotoxic CD8 clonotypes in ibrutinib-treated CLL. Sequencing was performed with immunoSEQ multiplex PCR; in TCRdb, only in-frame clones are kept and a portion is missing. Among 25,000 or so clones listed, around 57% were seen once. The sequences come from PBMCs, collected before ibrutinib treatment. Receptors were obtained from a human donor with chronic lymphocytic leukemia. The CDR3 runs from the conserved cysteine through the conserved F or W. D genes are given only for firm matches. A clone size is listed for some rows: how often the clone was seen (once, few, many), or a class if it is expanded.

J	D	size	V	DNA	CDR3
TRBJ1-1	-	-	TRBV28	TGTGCCAGCAGCCAACCCAGCAGGGGTGTGACTGAAGCTTTCTTT	CASSQPSRGVTEAFF
TRBJ2-7	-	few	TRBV7-9	TGTGCCAGCAGCTTCGCTTTGGCCTACGAGCAGTACTTC	CASSFALAYEQYF
TRBJ1-6	-	few	TRBV2	TGTGCCAGCAGCCTCAGGGTTCGGAATTCACCCCTCCACTTT	CASSLRVRNSPLHF
TRBJ1-5	TRBD1	-	TRBV28	TGTGCCAGCAGTGCGACAGGGTGGGATCAGCCCCAGCATTTT	CASSATGWDQPQHF
TRBJ1-1	-	few	TRBV2	TGTGCCAGCAGACAAAACCGGGGGACTGAAGCTTTCTTT	CASRQNRGTEAFF
TRBJ1-2	TRBD1	-	TRBV7-8	TGTGCCAGCAGCTTAACGGGTCGGGACAGGGGGCGCGGTGATGGCTACACCTTC	CASSLTGRDRGRGDGYTF
TRBJ2-7	TRBD1	-	TRBV4-1	TGCGCCAGCAGCCCTTCCAATACCGGGACAGCTGCCTACGAGCAGTACTTC	CASSPSNTGTAAYEQYF
TRBJ2-1	TRBD2	-	TRBV5-1	TGCGCCAGCAGCGGCGGTAGCGGGAGGCTCAATGAGCAGTTCTTC	CASSGGSGRLNEQFF
TRBJ2-5	TRBD1	-	TRBV9	TGTGCCAGCAGCCCCCGACAGGGTGGTCGTGAGACCCAGTACTTC	CASSPRQGGRETQYF
TRBJ2-1	TRBD2	once	TRBV27	TGTGCCAGCAGTTTAGCGGGAGGGTCAAACAATGAGCAGTTCTTC	CASSLAGGSNNEQFF
TRBJ2-3	TRBD2	-	TRBV11-2	TGTGCCAGCAGCCAAACTAGCGGGTGGGATACGCAGTATTTT	CASSQTSGWDTQYF
TRBJ1-5	TRBD1	-	TRBV28	TGTGCCAGCAGCATGACAGGGCATAGCAATCAGCCCCAGCATTTT	CASSMTGHSNQPQHF
TRBJ1-3	-	-	TRBV30	TGTGCCTGGAGCCCAACAGGGAAAACAAACACCATATATTTT	CAWSPTGKTNTIYF
TRBJ2-7	-	-	TRBV19	TGTGCCAGTAGTGGGAAACAGGACACTACCTACGAGCAGTACTTC	CASSGKQDTTYEQYF
TRBJ2-1	-	-	TRBV27	TGTGCCAGCAGCCTCGCCGGGGTTTTAAATGAGCAGTTCTTC	CASSLAGVLNEQFF
TRBJ1-2	TRBD1	few	TRBV5-4	TGTGCCAGCACTCCGGGGATAGGGGGCTTCGCTGGCTACACCTTC	CASTPGIGGFAGYTF
TRBJ1-3	-	-	TRBV4-1	TGCGCCAGCGAAGGAAACACCATATATTTT	CASEGNTIYF
TRBJ2-3	TRBD2	-	TRBV15	TGTGCCACCAGCAGGCGGGGACTAGTCCGCCTAACTAGCACAGATACGCAGTATTTT	CATSRRGLVRLTSTDTQYF
TRBJ2-1	-	-	TRBV6-4	TGTGCCAGCAGCGTCCGGGACGGAGAAAACAATGAGCAGTTCTTC	CASSVRDGENNEQFF
TRBJ1-2	-	-	TRBV2	TGTGCCAGCAGTGCGGGAGATTCGGGGCGTCTCGGATTC	CASSAGDSGRLGF
TRBJ2-7	-	-	TRBV10-1	TGCGCCAGCAGCTTGGACTCTCTCGAGCAGTACTTC	CASSLDSLEQYF
TRBJ2-7	TRBD2	-	TRBV7-9	TGTGCCAGCAGCTTAGGACTAGCTATCGACGAGCAGTACTTC	CASSLGLAIDEQYF
TRBJ1-2	-	-	TRBV28	TGTGCCAGCAGTTCGGACTTTAACTATGGCTACACCTTC	CASSSDFNYGYTF
TRBJ2-7	TRBD2	few	TRBV19	TGTGCCAGTAGTATCCATCCCGGGACTAGCGGGACGTTCTCCTACGAGCAGTACTTC	CASSIHPGTSGTFSYEQYF
TRBJ2-5	-	-	TRBV6-5	TGTGCCAGCAGCCCCAGGGAAGAGACCCAGTACTTC	CASSPREETQYF
TRBJ2-2	-	-	TRBV27	TGTGCCAGCAGTTTAGTGGGGACAATGAACACCGGGGAGCTGTTTTTT	CASSLVGTMNTGELFF
TRBJ2-3	TRBD2	-	TRBV6-4	TGTGCCAGCAGTGACTCTAGCGGGGGGGGTACAGATACGCAGTATTTT	CASSDSSGGGTDTQYF
TRBJ1-3	-	-	TRBV13	TGTGCCAGCAGCCCCCCGGACGGCCGCTCTGGAAACACCATATATTTT	CASSPPDGRSGNTIYF
TRBJ2-7	-	few	TRBV14	TGTGCCAGCAGCCAAACGTGGCAGACTGAGCAGTACTTC	CASSQTWQTEQYF
TRBJ2-7	TRBD2	few	TRBV27	TGTGCCAGCAGTTCGGGACTAGCGTACCACGAGCAGTACTTC	CASSSGLAYHEQYF
TRBJ2-3	TRBD2	-	TRBV10-1	TGCGCCAGCAGTGATTCTAGCGGGAGCACAGATACGCAGTATTTT	CASSDSSGSTDTQYF